Listed below are T cell receptor beta chains from one sample, sequenced in a study of cytomegalovirus exposure and HLA in healthy donors. Sequenced by immunoSEQ multiplex PCR; TCRdb stores in-frame clones only, minus some. Of tens of thousands of clones in the sample, 82% were seen once. The sample taken for sequencing was PBMCs. The origin of the receptors is a man over 45 in good health and CMV-seronegative. The CDR3 runs from the conserved cysteine through the conserved F or W.

TRBV18,TRBJ2-3,CASSPFLASGVTDTQYF
TRBV4-3,TRBJ2-5,CASSQEVTSGHQETQYF
TRBV25-1,TRBJ2-3,CASSEWYRQGTSTDTQYF
TRBV9,NA,CASSVGQGRATYEQYF
TRBV27,TRBJ2-1,CASSTRQYNEQFF
TRBV6-1,TRBJ1-6,CASRGESYNSPLHF
TRBV11-3,TRBJ2-7,CASSLHTGGSGEQYF
TRBV5-4,TRBJ1-4,CASSEAGGAPNEKLFF
TRBV15,TRBJ2-7,CATSITGTGHEQYF
TRBV28,TRBJ1-2,CASSRTTGVLNYGYTF
TRBV7-9,TRBJ1-4,CASSPHRGNNEKLFF
TRBV9,TRBJ2-2,CASSSRDSRLTNTGELFF
TRBV10-3,TRBJ2-7,CAISKTGTGDEQYF
TRBV12-2,TRBJ1-1,CASRLAPGGVSARAFF
TRBV5-1,TRBJ1-4,CASSYGDRPYEKLFF
TRBV27,NA,CASSLQQGRLYEQYF
TRBV7-2,TRBJ2-7,CASSLGTSLVYEQYF
TRBV27,TRBJ2-7,CASSLSGRGPSYEQYF
TRBV4-2,TRBJ1-2,CASSQQTGDNYGYTF
TRBV29-1,TRBJ2-7,CSVEVYGTGTSYEQYF
TRBV29-1,TRBJ2-7,CSVAGGEGYEQYF
TRBV4-3,TRBJ1-1,CASSHPTGTGRDTEAFF
TRBV6-5,TRBJ1-2,CASSLDSTNYGYTF
TRBV11-1,TRBJ2-3,CASSSGQGHTDTQYF
TRBV2,TRBJ2-7,CASGPRYEQYF
TRBV7-9,TRBJ2-2,CASSYSGQGGTGELFF
TRBV4-1,TRBJ2-5,CASRSENEETQYF